Below are 14 T cell receptor beta chains sequenced from a single sample in a study of blood T cells in healthy people across ages. Primed by a sample-barcoded 5' primer and a J-beta primer mix, a second PCR proceeded for 7 to 11 cycles. TCRdb re-called the 5' RACE reads through MiXCR, storing one row per CDR3 protein. There are about 1.1 million distinct CDR3 sequences in the sample; roughly two fifths occur only once, and 10% to 15% lies in the top ten. Input material: blood. The receptors come from a man between 18 and 35 years old in good health.

The chain carries TRBV27 and TRBJ1-6; a weak D match, TRBD1 (5 bases). Trimming cost V 10 bases and J 7 bases, with 17 bases left between them. The CDR3 has 14 amino acids. Germline CDR1 reads MNHEY; CDR2 reads SMNVEV (reference sequence). CDR3 sequence (DNA): TGTGCCACCATGGGGGTTCCGGGGAATTCACCCCTCCACTTT. Its translation: CATMGVPGNSPLHF.

The chain uses TRBV25-1 and TRBJ2-1, with a tentative D call TRBD1 (8 bases). TRBJ2-7 explains the end of the DNA better; the J call may be wrong. CDR1 MGHDK and CDR2 SYGVNS come from the germline V gene. The CDR3 totals 16 residues. DNA of the CDR3: TGTGCCAGCAGTGATCACAGGGGGGGGTCTGTCAATGAGCAGTACTTC. Its protein product is CASSDHRGGSVNEQYF.

The chain couples TRBV5-6 to TRBJ1-1; tentative D call: TRBD1 (6 bases). CDR1 SGHDT and CDR2 YYEEEE come from the germline V gene. The V gene lost 4 bases and the J gene lost 8 bases, with 18 bases spanning the gap. The CDR3 totals 14 residues. Here the CDR3 DNA reads TGTGCCAGCAGCCAATCGCCTGGACAGAGGGAAGCTTTCTTT. It specifies CASSQSPGQREAFF.

This clonotype was counted only a few times. The chain carries TRBV6-2 or TRBV6-3 and TRBJ1-4; D remains ambiguous. Trimming removed 11 bases from V and 3 bases from J, with 13 bases in between. Germline CDR1 and CDR2: MNHEY and SVGEGT. The CDR3 loop spans 13 amino acids. The DNA of the CDR3 is TGTGCCTGCAACAGATTACCTAATGAAAAACTGTTTTTT. It encodes CACNRLPNEKLFF.

The chain employs TRBV6-5 and TRBJ1-6; no definite D call. The V gene's germline CDR1 is MNHEY and CDR2 SVGAGI. V lost 0 bases, J lost 8 bases, and 23 bases lay in between. This CDR3 is built from 19 residues. The CDR3 reads CASSYSTVSAAKSDSPLHF. For the CDR3, the DNA is TGTGCCAGCAGTTACTCGACGGTGTCAGCCGCCAAGTCTGATTCACCCCTCCACTTT.

The chain couples TRBV4-3 to TRBJ2-5; possibly TRBD1 or TRBD2 for D (5 bases each). This CDR3 is 14 amino acids long. Germline CDR1 reads LGHNA; CDR2 reads YSLEER. The V and J ends lost 3 bases and 4 bases respectively, with 12 bases between them. CDR3 DNA: TGCGCCAGCAGCCAGGATGCAGGGAGAGAGACCCAGTACTTC. It specifies CASSQDAGRETQYF.

This clonotype showed up just a few times. The chain couples TRBV20-1 to TRBJ1-1; 7 positions agree with TRBD1. The CDR3 consists of 13 residues. V trimming: 6 bases; J trimming: 5 bases; junction bases outside the gene matches: 9. The germline gives CDR1 DFQATT, CDR2 SNEGSKA (reference sequence). The CDR3 DNA follows: TGCAGTGCAGAGAGCGACAGGGAAACTGAAGCTTTCTTT. This encodes CSAESDRETEAFF.

This chain uses TRBV28 with TRBJ2-3; perhaps TRBD1 as D (6 bases). CDR3 length: 13 amino acids. Germline lookup yields CDR1 MDHEN and CDR2 SYDVKM. The V and J ends lost 10 bases and 2 bases respectively, with 13 bases between them. Here the CDR3 DNA reads TGTGCCACCCGACAGGAAAACACAGATACGCAGTATTTT. Protein: CATRQENTDTQYF.

As concerns this clonotype: A much larger clone lies a single base off, so this may be a read error. This chain links TRBV29-1 with TRBJ2-7, with 8 positions matching TRBD1. J gave up 7 bases and V 2 bases, and 10 bases lay outside the gene matches. Germline assignment: CDR1 SQVTM and CDR2 ANQGSEA. The CDR3 has 14 amino acids. The CDR3 nucleotides are TGCAGCGTTGAATGGACAGGGAGGCAGAATGAGCAGTACTTC. As protein: CSVEWTGRQNEQYF.

CDR3 in DNA: TGCACCAGCAGCCTAATTACAGGGAACCACGAGCAGTACTTC. As protein: CTSSLITGNHEQYF. V usage is TRBV1 and J usage is TRBJ2-7; the table's D call TRBD1 went unverified against the DNA. TRBV1 is described as a pseudogene. The CDR3 has 14 amino acids.

This clonotype was detected only a few times. The chain has TRBV20-1 and TRBJ1-6, with a tentative D call TRBD1 (6 bases). The germline V and J ends were trimmed by 3 bases and 10 bases, with 16 bases remaining between them. Per germline, CDR1 DFQATT and CDR2 SNEGSKA (reference sequence). The CDR3 runs to 14 residues. The CDR3 nucleotides read TGCAGTGCTAGGAGGAACAGGGAGGCCTCACCCCTCCACTTT. Translation gives CSARRNREASPLHF.

This clonotype was observed many times. The rearrangement links TRBV5-1 to TRBJ2-1; TRBD2 agrees at 12 bases. This CDR3 is 15 amino acids long. J was trimmed by 2 bases and V by 3 bases; bases with no gene match: 0. Per germline, CDR1 SGHRS and CDR2 YFSETQ. The CDR3 reads CASSWTSGAYNEQFF. CDR3 nucleotides: TGCGCCAGCAGCTGGACTAGCGGGGCCTACAATGAGCAGTTCTTC. The full variable domain, with the rest looked up from reference TRBV5-1 and TRBJ2-1, is KAGVTQTPRYLIKTRGQQVTLSCSPISGHRSVSWYQQTPGQGLQFLFEYFSETQRNKGNFPGRFSGRQFSNSRSEMNVSTLELGDSALYLCASSWTSGAYNEQFFGPGTRLTVL.

This clonotype has only a few counts. The rearrangement links TRBV5-5 to TRBJ2-7, with a possible D match to TRBD2 (6 bases). Per germline, CDR1 SGHKS and CDR2 YYEKEE (reference sequence). The CDR3 is 15 residues long. Trimming left V 3 bases short and J 3 bases short, with 16 bases between. CDR3 nucleotides: TGTGCCAGCAGCTCGGGAGTAGGGAAGGGCTACGAGCAGTACTTC. As protein: CASSSGVGKGYEQYF.

The rearrangement joins TRBV29-1 to TRBJ1-2; 7 positions match TRBD1. Germline CDR1 is SQVTM and CDR2 is ANQGSEA. J lost 4 bases, V lost 6 bases, and 14 bases had no gene match. CDR3 length: 15 residues. The CDR3 nucleotides are TGCAGCGTGATAGGTCAAGACAGGGATCCCTATGGCTACACCTTC. The encoded protein is CSVIGQDRDPYGYTF. The full variable domain, completed using reference TRBV29-1 and TRBJ1-2, is SAVISQKPSRDICQRGTSLTIQCQVDSQVTMMFWYRQQPGQSLTLIATANQGSEATYESGFVIDKFPISRPNLTFSTLTVSNMSPEDSSIYLCSVIGQDRDPYGYTFGSGTRLTVV.